The 10 T cell receptor beta chains given below trace back to one sample, sequenced in a study of blood T cells in healthy people across ages. Alongside a J-beta primer mix, a sample-barcoded 5' primer served in a second PCR lasting about 6 to 11 cycles. TCRdb passed the 5' RACE reads through MiXCR, listing each CDR3 protein once. The data contain 1.5 million to 2 million distinct CDR3 sequences, about 31% of them seen just once; the ten biggest clones take up about 11%. Sequencing was done on a sample of blood. The receptors derive from a woman aged 30 to 39 in good health.

This clonotype was recorded a few times. The rearrangement joins TRBV20-1 to TRBJ2-7; 11 bases match TRBD1. The germline gives CDR1 DFQATT, CDR2 SNEGSKA (reference sequence). The CDR3 length is 16 residues. Trimming removed 0 bases from V and 7 bases from J; junction bases left unmatched: 11. The CDR3 sequence: CSAREPGTGGFWEQYF. The DNA of the CDR3 is TGCAGTGCTAGAGAGCCCGGGACAGGGGGTTTTTGGGAGCAGTACTTC.

The chain joins TRBV9 to TRBJ1-2, with no clear D. With 0 bases removed from V and 1 base from J, the gap between germline ends came to 7 bases. The length of the CDR3 is 14 residues. In germline, CDR1 is SGDLS, CDR2 YYNGEE. CDR3 bases: TGTGCCAGCAGCGTAGCTATGGTTAACTATGGCTACACCTTC. It codes for CASSVAMVNYGYTF.

This clonotype was seen ten or more times. This chain connects TRBV29-1 to TRBJ2-5; D call uncertain. Trimming left V 5 bases short and J 5 bases short, with 6 bases between. The CDR3 is made up of 10 amino acids. In germline, CDR1 is SQVTM, CDR2 ANQGSEA. The CDR3 loop is CSVLSETQYF. The CDR3 DNA reads TGCAGCGTTCTCTCGGAGACCCAGTACTTC.

The gene calls are TRBV9 and TRBJ1-2, with 11 bases matching TRBD1. Germline trimming cut 3 bases from V and 7 bases from J; bases unmatched to any gene: 14. The CDR3 runs to 17 residues. Looked up from germline, CDR1 is SGDLS and CDR2 is YYNGEE. The CDR3 DNA sequence: TGTGCCAGCAGCGCAGCGGACAGGGGGCGGTTAAATCGTGGCTACACCTTC. Residues: CASSAADRGRLNRGYTF.

The V and J genes are TRBV7-9 and TRBJ2-1; 7 nucleotides agree with TRBD2. Losses at the gene ends were 6 bases for V and 3 bases for J; bases not matched to a gene: 14. The CDR3 is 17 residues long. The germline V gene encodes CDR1 SEHNR and CDR2 FQNEAQ (reference sequence). The CDR3 loop is CASSRQTGLRSYNEQFF. CDR3 nucleotide sequence: TGTGCCAGCAGTCGTCAAACGGGACTACGGAGCTACAATGAGCAGTTCTTC.

This clonotype has a count of ten or more. J is TRBJ1-2 and V is TRBV4-1; D is undetermined. Trimming took 0 bases from V and 8 from J, leaving 16 bases between them. In germline, CDR1 is MGHRA, CDR2 YSYEKL. The CDR3 consists of 15 residues. The CDR3 DNA reads TGCGCCAGCAGCCAAGACGGATCACAGATCCAGGGCTACACCTTC. It is translated as CASSQDGSQIQGYTF.

A word on this clonotype: The junction shows a germline mismatch at one end, possibly a read error. The CDR3 reads CASSYGVESTDTRYF. For the CDR3, the DNA is TGTGCCAGCAGTTACGGAGTGGAGAGCACAGATACGCGGTATTTT. The rearrangement joins TRBV6-5 to TRBJ2-3; D is unclear. Germline V gives CDR1 MNHEY, CDR2 SVGAGI. This CDR3 contains 15 residues.

This clonotype was seen a few times. The chain uses TRBV27 and TRBJ2-3; 9 bases match TRBD1. CDR1 is MNHEY, CDR2 SMNVEV, per germline (reference sequence). The CDR3 loop spans 16 amino acids. The ends lost 6 bases at V and 4 bases at J; junction bases unmatched: 11. The CDR3 sequence is CASSPLWDREPDTQYF. The CDR3 nucleotides read TGTGCCAGCAGCCCGTTATGGGACAGGGAACCAGATACGCAGTATTTT.

The chain is built from TRBV27 and TRBJ2-1; perhaps TRBD2 as D (5 bases). This CDR3 comprises 16 residues. Germline values: CDR1 MNHEY, CDR2 SMNVEV (reference sequence). Trimming took 3 bases from V and 2 from J, leaving 14 bases between them. CDR3 DNA: TGTGCCAGCAGTTTGGTGGGAGTGTTCCCCTACAATGAGCAGTTCTTC. It translates to CASSLVGVFPYNEQFF.

This clonotype was found a few times. This chain connects TRBV4-1 to TRBJ1-4; D is undetermined. The CDR3 covers 15 residues. Germline V lookup: CDR1 MGHRA, CDR2 YSYEKL. V was clipped by 8 bases and J by 4 bases, with 17 bases between them. The CDR3 region has the DNA TGCGCCAGCGACGACGTGAGCACTAATAATGAAAAACTGTTTTTT. It is translated as CASDDVSTNNEKLFF.